A selection of T cell receptor beta chains follows, all from one sample in a study of shared clonotypes between healthy human individuals. Clones were sequenced by immunoSEQ multiplex PCR, and TCRdb holds only the in-frame ones, with some missing. The sample records hundreds of thousands of clones, roughly four fifths being singletons. Sequencing input: PBMCs. The receptors were sampled from a middle-aged woman in good health. Some clones in this sample may be carry-over from other donors' samples. Each CDR3 is given with its conserved first and last residue. D genes are given only for firm matches. Expanded clones get a size class; other rows say once, few or many, or leave the size out.

j_call,v_call,clone_size,d_call,cdr3_aa,cdr3_nt
TRBJ2-5,TRBV15,-,-,CATSRDGIGRDF,TGTGCCACCAGCAGAGATGGTATTGGCCGGGACTTC
TRBJ2-7,TRBV7-9,-,TRBD1,CASSHWDRRSYEQYF,TGTGCCAGCAGCCACTGGGACAGAAGATCCTACGAGCAGTACTTC
TRBJ1-5,TRBV2,-,TRBD1,CASSLSGQGDQPQHF,TGTGCCAGCAGCTTAAGCGGACAGGGGGATCAGCCCCAGCATTTT
TRBJ2-2,TRBV21-1,-,-,CASSKSSGCRDGELFF,TGTGCCAGCAGCAAATCGTCAGGGTGTCGGGACGGGGAGCTGTTTTTT
TRBJ1-2,TRBV7-9,-,-,CASSLAGGLSYGYTF,TGTGCCAGCAGCTTAGCGGGGGGGCTGAGCTATGGCTACACCTTC
TRBJ1-3,TRBV6-1,-,TRBD1,CASRLGQEPGNTIYF,TGTGCCAGCAGACTCGGACAGGAGCCTGGAAACACCATATATTTT
TRBJ2-7,TRBV11-3,-,TRBD2,CASSHQLAGAAHEQYF,TGTGCCAGCAGCCACCAACTAGCGGGAGCCGCCCACGAGCAGTACTTC
TRBJ2-2,TRBV19,-,TRBD1,CAIRQGRGTGELFF,TGTGCCATCAGACAGGGCCGAGGCACCGGGGAGCTGTTTTTT
TRBJ1-1,TRBV27,-,TRBD1,CASSSGQGGTEAFF,TGTGCCAGCAGTTCAGGACAGGGAGGGACTGAAGCTTTCTTT
TRBJ2-1,TRBV6-5,-,TRBD2,CASSGLAGAAEQFF,TGTGCCAGCAGCGGACTAGCGGGAGCTGCTGAGCAGTTCTTC
TRBJ1-2,TRBV6-6,-,-,CASSVGSYGYTF,TGTGCCAGCAGTGTGGGATCCTATGGCTACACCTTC
TRBJ2-7,TRBV6-6,-,TRBD2,CASSSPTSGSYEQYF,TGTGCCAGCAGTTCTCCCACTAGCGGGAGTTACGAGCAGTACTTC
TRBJ1-4,TRBV7-9,-,TRBD1,CASSLAAGGVTNEKLFF,TGTGCCAGCAGCTTAGCGGCAGGGGGGGTGACTAATGAAAAACTGTTTTTT
TRBJ1-5,TRBV19,many,TRBD1,CASRPFTGGDDQPQHF,TGTGCCAGTAGACCTTTCACAGGGGGCGATGATCAGCCCCAGCATTTT
TRBJ2-5,TRBV11-3,-,-,CASSPGSGVLETQYF,TGTGCCAGCAGCCCCGGGAGTGGGGTCCTGGAGACCCAGTACTTC
TRBJ1-1,TRBV1,many,-,CTSSQESDQGTEAFF,TGCACCAGCAGCCAAGAATCGGACCAAGGGACTGAAGCTTTCTTT
TRBJ2-3,TRBV6-5,many,-,CASSPDRTSTDTQYF,TGTGCCAGCAGCCCTGACAGGACTAGCACAGATACGCAGTATTTT
TRBJ1-1,TRBV5-1,-,-,CASSSDRFGPEAFF,TGCGCCAGCAGCAGTGACAGGTTCGGTCCTGAAGCTTTCTTT
TRBJ2-3,TRBV10-3,-,-,CAISKGSTDTQYF,TGTGCCATCTCCAAAGGCAGCACAGATACGCAGTATTTT
TRBJ2-7,TRBV2,-,TRBD2,CASRPGTSGGEQYF,TGTGCCAGCAGGCCTGGGACTAGCGGGGGGGAGCAGTACTTC
TRBJ2-7,TRBV5-1,-,TRBD1,CASSAGQGASYEQYF,TGCGCCAGCAGCGCGGGACAGGGGGCCTCCTACGAGCAGTACTTC
TRBJ2-5,TRBV29-1,few,-,CSGRTGETQYF,TGCAGCGGGAGGACCGGGGAGACCCAGTACTTC
TRBJ2-7,TRBV6-6,-,-,CASSPGQTYEQYF,TGTGCCAGCAGCCCAGGACAGACCTACGAGCAGTACTTC
TRBJ1-2,TRBV5-1,-,-,CASSLLLIGGRNTGYTF,TGCGCCAGCAGCTTGCTTCTTATTGGGGGGCGTAATACTGGCTACACCTTC
TRBJ1-2,TRBV2,few,-,CASSEGQGLYYGYTF,TGTGCCAGCAGTGAAGGGCAGGGGTTGTACTATGGCTACACCTTC
TRBJ1-1,TRBV10-3,-,-,CAISERQLPTEAFF,TGTGCCATCAGTGAGAGACAGCTGCCCACTGAAGCTTTCTTT
TRBJ1-1,TRBV6-5,-,-,CATLRRGTEAFF,TGTGCCACTCTCCGGAGGGGCACTGAAGCTTTCTTT
TRBJ1-1,TRBV18,-,-,CASSPIGGNTGAFF,TGTGCCAGCTCACCAATCGGGGGGAACACTGGAGCTTTCTTT
TRBJ1-5,TRBV5-5,-,TRBD1,CASSDQQGSQPQHF,TGTGCCAGCAGCGACCAACAGGGGTCCCAGCCCCAGCATTTT
TRBJ2-7,TRBV6-5,-,-,CASSKQTLSYEQYF,TGTGCCAGCAGTAAACAGACCCTCTCCTACGAGCAGTACTTC
TRBJ2-7,TRBV6-6,-,TRBD1,CASRSDRGPYEQYF,TGTGCCAGCAGATCCGACAGGGGGCCCTACGAGCAGTACTTC
TRBJ2-6,TRBV28,-,-,CASTIPTGSGANVLTF,TGTGCCAGCACCATCCCCACAGGCTCTGGGGCCAACGTCCTGACTTTC
TRBJ1-2,TRBV30,few,TRBD1,CAWSLTGGAGGYTF,TGTGCCTGGAGCCTGACAGGGGGCGCCGGTGGCTACACCTTC
TRBJ2-7,TRBV15,-,-,CATSREGLNEQYF,TGTGCCACCAGCAGAGAAGGGCTCAACGAGCAGTACTTC
TRBJ2-2,TRBV7-9,-,TRBD2,CASSLGAAGVGANTGELFF,TGTGCCAGCAGCTTGGGTGCAGCGGGAGTTGGTGCGAACACCGGGGAGCTGTTTTTT
TRBJ2-7,TRBV10-1,-,-,CASRRPPFLGRYEQYF,TGCGCCAGCAGAAGACCACCATTTTTAGGGAGATACGAGCAGTACTTC
TRBJ2-7,TRBV5-1,-,TRBD1,CASSRGTGEGAYEQYF,TGCGCCAGCAGCCGGGGTACAGGGGAAGGGGCCTACGAGCAGTACTTC
TRBJ2-7,TRBV6-5,-,TRBD2,CASRALAGGYEQYF,TGTGCCAGCAGGGCACTAGCGGGAGGGTACGAGCAGTACTTC
TRBJ2-1,TRBV29-1,once,TRBD2,CSVNLAGAGYNEQFF,TGCAGCGTCAACTTAGCGGGAGCGGGTTACAATGAGCAGTTCTTC
TRBJ2-3,TRBV19,-,TRBD2,CASRGREWTDTQYF,TGTGCCAGTAGAGGGCGGGAGTGGACAGATACGCAGTATTTT
TRBJ1-1,TRBV19,-,-,CASSDLGGPRRTEAFF,TGTGCCAGTAGTGACTTAGGGGGGCCGAGAAGGACTGAAGCTTTCTTT
TRBJ2-5,TRBV30,-,-,CAWERFQETQYF,TGTGCCTGGGAGCGGTTCCAAGAGACCCAGTACTTC
TRBJ2-1,TRBV29-1,once,-,CSVEDQLASSYNEQFF,TGCAGCGTTGAAGATCAGCTAGCCAGCTCCTACAATGAGCAGTTCTTC
TRBJ2-3,TRBV5-1,-,TRBD1,CASSATGGSDTQYF,TGCGCCAGCAGCGCCACAGGGGGGTCAGATACGCAGTATTTT
TRBJ2-7,TRBV20-1,-,-,CSARTYYEQYF,TGCAGTGCTCGGACATATTACGAGCAGTACTTC
TRBJ1-4,TRBV5-1,-,-,CASSFSAGEKLFF,TGCGCCAGCAGCTTCTCCGCGGGGGAAAAACTGTTTTTT
TRBJ2-1,TRBV5-6,-,TRBD1,CASSLFTGVNEQFF,TGTGCCAGCAGCTTGTTTACAGGGGTGAATGAGCAGTTCTTC
TRBJ2-5,TRBV6-6,-,TRBD2,CASRKRAGDGTQYF,TGTGCCAGCAGGAAACGAGCGGGGGATGGGACCCAGTACTTC